The entry that follows covers one T cell receptor beta chain sequence. There is no known antigen for this receptor. No per-base quality is available; no much larger clone lies one base away. This sample was included in a study of T cell responses to AZD1222 COVID-19 vaccine (dated by TCRdb to 2020 to 2022). Notes on the research overall: TCR sequencing was performed for some 250 trial participants, of whom 200 to 220 were given two doses of AZD1222 and 26 were given two doses of MenACWY control vaccine. Trial participants were enrolled by age into subgroups of 18-55, 56-69 and 70-plus years, and roughly 150, 30 and 60 TCR-sequenced participants, respectively, were included in these subgroups.

General findings and caveats noted by the study authors: Participants were mostly white British, with more females than males. The authors suggested clonal diversity may have been underestimated. CD4 TCRs associated with the vaccine covered the entire spike protein, and the dominant responses were in regions 160-218 and 743-854. Because no day 14 peak-response samples were available, the repertoires could be characterized only after the peak T cell response. Nearly half of unique spike-specific TCRs reportedly recognized epitopes outside regions mutated in the B.1.351 and B.1.1.7 variants. Spike-specific TCR breadth and depth rose significantly after two AZD1222 doses compared with day 0 and with MenACWY recipients. The 56-69-year group was small, and its depth increase did not reach significance, likely because of low power. Only five to seven AZD1222 recipients were SARS-CoV-2 seropositive at baseline, limiting conclusions about previously exposed vaccinees.

CDR1 SGHRS and CDR2 YFSETQ are derived from the germline V gene. V drops 4 bases and J drops 7 bases, leaving 17 bases in between. The CDR3 has 14 amino acids, counting the end cysteine and phenylalanine. Solely the CDR3 DNA is kept, with 42 bases framed from the first base. The CDR3 regions of human TCRbeta chains were analyzed by immunosequencing. The paper's processing steps were these. TCRs in the repertoires were matched against a reference library of SARS-CoV-2-specific TCRs that had been generated with the MIRA antigen-specificity platform. Breadth was defined as the fraction of unique TCRs that were SARS-CoV-2-associated, and depth was defined as the fraction of total T cells that were SARS-CoV-2-associated. Using the MIRA data, every spike-specific TCR was mapped to the spike region that the TCR reacted to and assigned to either a CD4 or a CD8 class. Log10-transformed breadth and depth values were compared by one-way ANOVA with Sidak's multiple comparisons tests. Sourced from immuneACCESS, this table was stored by TCRdb with only in-frame sequences that have V and J called. A share of the clones is absent; for the studies checked, an unresolved V gene accounts for under half, and the remainder has no known explanation. V and J calls and clone size come straight from that table; D and trimming were deduced from the DNA. In this sample the table shows 40,000 to 55,000 clones, about 90% of which occur a single time. Of the sample, roughly 1.1% falls within the top ten clones.

What this sample's time point label stands for: about 28 days (+/-7) after the second vaccine dose. AZD1222 recipients whose second dose came at about 4 weeks and those whose second dose came at about 12 weeks were combined into one group, since spike-specific TCR depth and breadth did not differ between the two schedules. Vaccinee samples were obtained from the UK trials COV001 and COV002, which included a single-blind randomized controlled phase 2/3 trial of AZD1222 (ChAdOx1 nCoV-19) in healthy adults. For TCRbeta chain sequencing, PBMC samples were collected from trial participants at day 0 and at day 28 after the second dose.

The V and J segments used are TRBV5-1 and TRBJ2-5; the D call could be TRBD1 or TRBD2, with each sharing 6 bases. The TCR comes from an adult who received the AZD1222 COVID-19 vaccine. The material was peripheral blood, obtained 28 days after the second AZD1222 dose. The DNA is TGCGCCAGCAGCCCGGGGACACCGGAGGGGACCCAGTACTTC. Its protein is CASSPGTPEGTQYF.